One TCR beta chain is described in this entry. What it binds is unknown. CDR1 is LGHNA and CDR2 is YNFKEQ in the germline V gene. V gave up 1 base and J gave up 2 bases, with 2 bases separating them. This CDR3 contains 12 residues. The authors reverse transcribed all of the isolated RNA, so sequencing captured expressed TCRB transcripts. Repertoires were generated with immunoSEQ multiplex PCR, while TCRdb's copy carries only in-frame clones and drops some. The repertoire holds 200,000 to 300,000 clones, with around 21% as singletons. This sample was taken from a study of beta chain features in type 1 diabetes. Across the study: Age and gender were similar between patients and healthy donors, as were cell yields. Summed over all samples, the examined sorted cells came to more than 85 million. General study results and limits: Among all four CD4+ subsets, Type 1 diabetes patients had TCRB CDR3s that were moderately but significantly shorter. VDJ junctions sequenced from type 1 diabetes patients showed fewer insertions and more deletions.

It was via CD45RO/CCR7/CD25/CD127/CD95/CD27 that CD4+ naive, central memory, regulatory and stem cell-like memory cells were sorted. The receptor comes from a woman aged 40-49 years with type 1 diabetes. The sample taken for sequencing was naive CD4+ T cells from blood. V and J are TRBV4-2 and TRBJ1-2; D not resolved. The CDR3 is CASSQANYGYTF. Here the CDR3 DNA reads TGTGCCAGCAGCCAAGCGAACTATGGCTACACCTTC.